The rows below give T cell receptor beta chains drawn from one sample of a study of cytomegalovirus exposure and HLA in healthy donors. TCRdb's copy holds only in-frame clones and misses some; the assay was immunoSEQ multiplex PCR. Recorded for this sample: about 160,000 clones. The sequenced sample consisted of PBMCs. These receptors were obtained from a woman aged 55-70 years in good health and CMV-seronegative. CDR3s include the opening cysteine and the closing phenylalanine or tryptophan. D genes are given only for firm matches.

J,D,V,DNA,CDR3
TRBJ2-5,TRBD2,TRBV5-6,TGTGCCAGCAGCTCTAGCGGATTCCAAGAGACCCAGTACTTC,CASSSSGFQETQYF
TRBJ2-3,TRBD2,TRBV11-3,TGTGCCAGCAGCTTAGGGTTTGGCAGCGGGGGGGGCACAGATACGCAGTATTTT,CASSLGFGSGGGTDTQYF
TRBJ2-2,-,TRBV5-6,TGTGCCAGCAGCTTGGCCGTGGGGGAGCTGTTTTTT,CASSLAVGELFF
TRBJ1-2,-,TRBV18,TGTGCCAGCTCACCACTGGAAATTGAGACGGGATACACCTTC,CASSPLEIETGYTF
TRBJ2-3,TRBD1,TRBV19,TGTGCCAGTAGTTTCTTAGGCGCAGGGGGCGCGATCACGCAGTATTTT,CASSFLGAGGAITQYF
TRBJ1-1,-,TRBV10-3,TGTGCTATCAGCCGCGGGGGGGCTATTGAAGCTTTCTTT,CAISRGGAIEAFF
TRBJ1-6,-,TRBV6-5,TGTGCCAGCGCTGGGGGACAAAAAGGTTCACCCCTCCACTTT,CASAGGQKGSPLHF
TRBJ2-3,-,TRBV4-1,TGCGCCAGCAGAAACTCTATATTCCGCACAGATACGCAGTATTTT,CASRNSIFRTDTQYF
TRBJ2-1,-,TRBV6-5,TGTGCCAGCCATAGCGGATCCTACAATGAGCAGTTCTTC,CASHSGSYNEQFF
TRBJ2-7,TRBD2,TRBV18,TGTGCCAGCTCACCAAGACTAGCGGGGGAGTACTACGAGCAGTACTTC,CASSPRLAGEYYEQYF
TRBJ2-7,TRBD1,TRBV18,TGTGCCAGCTCACCGGACAGGGGATTGGCCTACGAGCAGTACTTC,CASSPDRGLAYEQYF
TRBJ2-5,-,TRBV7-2,TGTGCCAGCAGCTTAGCGAGGGAAGAGACCCAGTACTTC,CASSLAREETQYF
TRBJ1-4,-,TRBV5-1,TGCGCCAGCAGCTTGGGGTCGCGGGGGGAAAAACTGTTTTTT,CASSLGSRGEKLFF
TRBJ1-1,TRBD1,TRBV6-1,TGTGCCGGCGGGTACAGGGGGTGGAACACTGAAGCTTTCTTT,CAGGYRGWNTEAFF
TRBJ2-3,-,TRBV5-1,TGCGCCAGCAACCAACTCAACGGTCCGCAGTATTTT,CASNQLNGPQYF
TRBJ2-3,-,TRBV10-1,TGCGCCAGCAGTGAGCGAGACATCCTTGCAGGGCAGTATTTT,CASSERDILAGQYF
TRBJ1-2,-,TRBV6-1,TGTGCCAGCAGTGACACAGGTACCTATGGCTACACCTTC,CASSDTGTYGYTF
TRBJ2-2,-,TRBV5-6,TGTGCCAGCAGCTCGGCCGGGACTTTACTCACCGGGGAGCTGTTTTTT,CASSSAGTLLTGELFF
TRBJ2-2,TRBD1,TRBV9,TGTGCCAGCAGCGGTCCGGTGGGACAGAGGGCCGGGGAGCTGTTTTTT,CASSGPVGQRAGELFF
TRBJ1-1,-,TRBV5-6,TGTGCCAGCAGCCCAGGGTTTAACACTGAAGCTTTCTTT,CASSPGFNTEAFF
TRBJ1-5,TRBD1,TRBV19,TGTGCCAGTAGTACCGGGACAGGGCGTTATCAGCCCCAGCATTTT,CASSTGTGRYQPQHF
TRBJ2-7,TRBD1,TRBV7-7,TGTGCCAGCAGCATCGGGACAGGGCCCTACGAGCAGTACTTC,CASSIGTGPYEQYF
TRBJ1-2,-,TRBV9,TGTGCCAGCAGCGTTGAGTACAACTATGGCTACACCTTC,CASSVEYNYGYTF
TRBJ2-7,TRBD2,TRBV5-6,TGTGCCAGCAGCTATCGAATGACTAGCAACTACGAGCAGTACTTC,CASSYRMTSNYEQYF
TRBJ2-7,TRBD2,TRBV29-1,TGCAGCGTCGGACTAGCGGGATCCTACGAGCAGTACTTC,CSVGLAGSYEQYF
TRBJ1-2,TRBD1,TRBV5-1,TGCGCCAGCAGCTTGGACACACAGGGGGCTGGGGGCTACACCTTC,CASSLDTQGAGGYTF
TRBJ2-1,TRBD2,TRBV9,TGTGCCAGCAGCGCCGGGGGACTAGCGGGGAATGAGCAGTTCTTC,CASSAGGLAGNEQFF
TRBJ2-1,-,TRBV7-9,TGTGCCAGCAGCTTACAATGGGGGGAGGATGAGCAGTTCTTC,CASSLQWGEDEQFF
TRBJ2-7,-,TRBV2,TGTGCCAGCAGTGAGAGAGGAGGGGACGAGCAGTACTTC,CASSERGGDEQYF
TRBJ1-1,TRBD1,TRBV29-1,TGCAGCGTTGTCGTCGGCAGGGGGTTGGGGAACACTGAAGCTTTCTTT,CSVVVGRGLGNTEAFF
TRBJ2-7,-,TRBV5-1,TGCGCCAGCAGCTTGGAAAAGGCAGGACAATTCTACGAGCAGTACTTC,CASSLEKAGQFYEQYF
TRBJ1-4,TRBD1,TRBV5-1,TGCGCCAGCAGAAGGACAGGGGATAATGAAAAACTGTTTTTT,CASRRTGDNEKLFF
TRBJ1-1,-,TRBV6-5,TGTGCCAGCAGTACTAGTAACACTGAAGCTTTCTTT,CASSTSNTEAFF
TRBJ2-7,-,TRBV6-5,TGTGCCAGTCCCGAGGAGGTTGGGCTCTACGAGCAGTACTTC,CASPEEVGLYEQYF
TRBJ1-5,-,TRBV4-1,TGCGCCAGCAGCCAAGATGGGGAGGGATCCCAGCCCCAGCATTTT,CASSQDGEGSQPQHF
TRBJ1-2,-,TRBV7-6,TGTGCCAGCAGCTTAAGGCAGGGGAATCGAGGCTACACCTTC,CASSLRQGNRGYTF
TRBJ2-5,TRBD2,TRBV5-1,TGCGCCAGCAGCAAACTACTAGCGGGGGGCCAAGAGACCCAGTACTTC,CASSKLLAGGQETQYF
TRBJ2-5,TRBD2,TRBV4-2,TGTGCCAGCAGCCAAGGTTTAGCGGGACAAGAGACCCAGTACTTC,CASSQGLAGQETQYF
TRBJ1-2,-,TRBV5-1,TGCGCCAGCAGCCACGGGATGGCAGAATATGGCTACACCTTC,CASSHGMAEYGYTF
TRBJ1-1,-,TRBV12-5,TGTGCTAGTGGTCGAGGACAAACGAACACTGAAGCTTTCTTT,CASGRGQTNTEAFF
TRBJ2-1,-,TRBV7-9,TGTGCCAGCAGCTTAGGCGGGTTCGGAGGTGAGCAGTTCTTC,CASSLGGFGGEQFF